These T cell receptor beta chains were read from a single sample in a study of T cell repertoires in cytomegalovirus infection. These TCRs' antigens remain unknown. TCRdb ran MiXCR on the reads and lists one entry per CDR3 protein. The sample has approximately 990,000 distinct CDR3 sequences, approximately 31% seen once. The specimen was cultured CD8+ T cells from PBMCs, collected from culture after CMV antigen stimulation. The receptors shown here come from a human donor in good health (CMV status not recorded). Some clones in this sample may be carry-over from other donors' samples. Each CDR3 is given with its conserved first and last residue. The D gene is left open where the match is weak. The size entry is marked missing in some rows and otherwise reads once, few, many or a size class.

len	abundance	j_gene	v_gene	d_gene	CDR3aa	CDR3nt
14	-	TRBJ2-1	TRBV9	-	CASSVATGTNEQFF	TGTGCCAGCAGCGTAGCTACAGGGACGAATGAGCAGTTCTTC
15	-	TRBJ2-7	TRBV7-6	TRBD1	CASSPATGGTYEQYF	TGTGCCAGCAGCCCGGCGACAGGGGGAACCTACGAGCAGTACTTC
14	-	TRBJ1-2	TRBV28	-	CASKMGFGDYGYTF	TGTGCCAGCAAGATGGGGTTCGGTGACTATGGCTACACCTTC
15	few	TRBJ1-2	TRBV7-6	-	CASSLAREANYGYTF	TGTGCCAGCAGCTTAGCGCGGGAAGCGAACTATGGCTACACCTTC
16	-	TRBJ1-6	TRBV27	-	CASSTLAPIYNSPLHF	TGTGCCAGCAGTACCCTGGCTCCTATATATAATTCACCCCTCCACTTT
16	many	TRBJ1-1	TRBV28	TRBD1	CASSETGPRGSRNAFF	TGTGCCAGCAGCGAGACAGGGCCTCGCGGTAGTCGTAACGCTTTCTTT
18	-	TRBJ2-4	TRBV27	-	CASSLSRDQGLPKNIQYF	TGTGCCAGCAGTTTAAGCAGGGACCAGGGGCTTCCCAAAAACATTCAGTACTTC
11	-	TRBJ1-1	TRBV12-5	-	CASGTSGRAFF	TGTGCTAGTGGAACGTCAGGGAGGGCTTTCTTT
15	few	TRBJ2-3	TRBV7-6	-	CASSARDLGTDTQYF	TGTGCCAGCAGCGCCCGGGACTTGGGCACAGATACGCAGTATTTT
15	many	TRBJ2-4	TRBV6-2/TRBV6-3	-	CASSLGGLAKNIQYF	TGTGCCAGCAGCCTCGGGGGACTAGCCAAAAACATTCAGTACTTC
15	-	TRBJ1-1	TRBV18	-	CASSPPQSGNTEAFF	TGTGCCAGCTCACCACCGCAGTCAGGGAACACTGAAGCTTTCTTT
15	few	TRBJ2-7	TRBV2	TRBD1	CASSGETGQPDEQYF	TGTGCCAGCAGTGGGGAGACAGGGCAGCCCGACGAGCAGTACTTC
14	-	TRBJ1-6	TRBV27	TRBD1	CASSWGTDNSPLHF	TGTGCCAGCAGTTGGGGGACAGATAATTCACCCCTCCACTTT
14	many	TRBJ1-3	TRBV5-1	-	CASKDRTSGNTIYF	TGCGCCAGTAAGGACAGAACCTCTGGAAACACCATATATTTT
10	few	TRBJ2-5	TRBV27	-	CASGYKTQYF	TGTGCCAGCGGGTATAAGACCCAGTACTTC